The TCR beta chain under discussion was sequenced for a study of T-cell reconstitution after alpha-beta-depleted transplantation in children. Deletions cut 5 bases from V and 8 bases from J, with 28 bases between. Per the germline V gene, CDR1 is MNHEY and CDR2 is SVGEGT. The CDR3 covers 18 residues. This clonotype has at least ten counts. No antigen is known for it. Preparation of the TCRbeta library was carried out with unique molecular identifiers. TCRdb reprocessed the PCR reads with MiXCR, giving one entry per CDR3 protein. The sample lists hundreds of thousands of distinct CDR3 sequences, about an eighth occurring once. Study results and caveats: T cells produced anew were the main source of T-cell counts and diversity one year after transplant. Expanded graft clones numbering several hundred reportedly gave rise to alpha-beta T cells about two months after transplant. Surviving recipient cells, namely T cells and thymic progenitors, were the source of high day-60 TCRbeta diversity in some patients.

V is TRBV6-2 or TRBV6-3 and J is TRBJ2-1; possibly TRBD2 for D (6 bases). The TCR was taken from a girl aged 2-10 years with congenital amegakaryocytic thrombocytopenia, due to receive a stem cell transplant. The sequences come from PBMCs, collected before TCRalphabeta/CD19-depleted stem cell transplant. The CDR3 nucleotides read TGTGCCAGCAGTCCCTACCACTCATTTATCAGGACTACCTATGAGCAGTTCTTC. It is translated as CASSPYHSFIRTTYEQFF.